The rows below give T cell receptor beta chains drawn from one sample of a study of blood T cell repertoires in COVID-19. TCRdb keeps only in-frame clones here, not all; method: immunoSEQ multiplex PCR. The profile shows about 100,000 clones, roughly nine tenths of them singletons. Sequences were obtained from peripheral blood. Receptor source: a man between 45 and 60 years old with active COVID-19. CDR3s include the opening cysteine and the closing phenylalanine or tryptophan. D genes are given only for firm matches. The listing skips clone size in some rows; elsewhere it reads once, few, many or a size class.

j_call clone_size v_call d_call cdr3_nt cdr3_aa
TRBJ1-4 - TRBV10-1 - TGCGCCAGCAGTCCGGAGACCCCGTTTGGTGAAAAACTGTTTTTT CASSPETPFGEKLFF
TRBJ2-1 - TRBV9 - TGTGCCAGCAGCGTAGGAGTCCGCGAGCAGTTCTTC CASSVGVREQFF
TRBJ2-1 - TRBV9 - TGTGCCAGCAGCGTACTCACTAGTAATAGCGAGCAGTTCTTC CASSVLTSNSEQFF
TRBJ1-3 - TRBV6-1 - TGTGCCAGCAGTGAAGTCTTGGACAGCCACTCTGGAAACACCATATATTTT CASSEVLDSHSGNTIYF
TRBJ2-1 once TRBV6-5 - TGTGCCAGCAGTCTCTACAATGAGCAGTTCTTC CASSLYNEQFF
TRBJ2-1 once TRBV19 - TGTGCCAGTAGTAGCGGTAGAAGCTCCTACAATGAGCAGTTCTTC CASSSGRSSYNEQFF
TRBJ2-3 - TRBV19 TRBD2 TGTGCCAGTAGTATGGATCTAGCGGGCCAAACAGATACGCAGTATTTT CASSMDLAGQTDTQYF
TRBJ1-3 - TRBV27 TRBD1 TGTGCCAGCAGTGCTGGACAGGGATACTCTGGAAACACCATATATTTT CASSAGQGYSGNTIYF
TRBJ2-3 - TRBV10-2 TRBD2 TGCGCCAGCAGTGACGGCGGGGGGGGCACAGATACGCAGTATTTT CASSDGGGGTDTQYF
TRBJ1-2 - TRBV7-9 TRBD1 TGTGCCAGCAGCCGGGACAGTCGCGGTGGCTACACCTTC CASSRDSRGGYTF
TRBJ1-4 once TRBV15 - TGTGCCACCAGCAGAGTTACAGAGAATGAAAAACTGTTTTTT CATSRVTENEKLFF
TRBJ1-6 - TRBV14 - TGTGCCAGCAGCCGAAACTCCCCCCGTAATTCACCCCTCCACTTT CASSRNSPRNSPLHF
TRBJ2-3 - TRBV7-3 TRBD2 TGTGCCAGCAGTTCGACTAGCTCCACAGATACGCAGTATTTT CASSSTSSTDTQYF
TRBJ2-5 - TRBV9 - TGTGCCAGCAGCGTGATGGGGGGACCAGAGACCCAGTACTTC CASSVMGGPETQYF
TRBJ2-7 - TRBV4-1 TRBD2 TGCGCCAGCAGCCAAGGGGTGCTCCGGCGGGGGAAGACCTACGAGCAGTACTTC CASSQGVLRRGKTYEQYF
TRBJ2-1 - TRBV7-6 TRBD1 TGTGCCAGCAGCCATAGATCCACGGGACAGGGGATATATGAGCAGTTCTTC CASSHRSTGQGIYEQFF
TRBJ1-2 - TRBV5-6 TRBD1 TGTGCCAGCAGCCCAGACAGGGGTGGCTACACCTTC CASSPDRGGYTF
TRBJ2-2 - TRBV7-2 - TGTGCCAGCAGCTTAGGTCTCCCTAGGAACACCGGGGAGCTGTTTTTT CASSLGLPRNTGELFF
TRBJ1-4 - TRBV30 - TGTGCCCGCTCGGGGGGGGGCTCGGGGACTAATGAAAAACTGTTTTTT CARSGGGSGTNEKLFF
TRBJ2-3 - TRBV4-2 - TGTGCCAGCAGCCAAGGACGGGGATACACAGATACGCAGTATTTT CASSQGRGYTDTQYF
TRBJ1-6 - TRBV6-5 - TGTGCCAGCAGTTACGAGACAGTCTCTCGACCCCTCCACTTT CASSYETVSRPLHF
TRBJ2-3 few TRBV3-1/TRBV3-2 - TGTGCCAGCAGCCGCTCGGCCGAGGCGGTAAATACGCAGTATTTT CASSRSAEAVNTQYF
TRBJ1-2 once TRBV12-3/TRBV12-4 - TGTGCCAGCAGCCGCCACCCCCGGGATGGCTACACCTTC CASSRHPRDGYTF
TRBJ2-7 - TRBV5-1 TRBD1 TGCGCCAGCAGTTTCACGAGGACAGGGGAAATCTACGAGCAGTACTTC CASSFTRTGEIYEQYF
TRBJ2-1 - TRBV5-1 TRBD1 TGCGCCAGCAGCCTAAGGACAGGGGGTGAACCGGGTGAGCAGTTCTTC CASSLRTGGEPGEQFF
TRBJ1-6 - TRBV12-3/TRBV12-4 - TGTGCCAGCAGTCAAAGGAGGGGCTCACCCCTCCACTTT CASSQRRGSPLHF
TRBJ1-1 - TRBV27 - TGTGCCAGTAGGGGGACGGCCACCGAAGCTTTCTTT CASRGTATEAFF
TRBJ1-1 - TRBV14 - TGTGCCAGCAGCCAAGAAAGGGGATGGAACACTGAAGCTTTCTTT CASSQERGWNTEAFF
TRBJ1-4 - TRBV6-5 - TGTGCCAGCTGGGTGGGGGGGGGTAGGAATGAAAAACTGTTTTTT CASWVGGGRNEKLFF
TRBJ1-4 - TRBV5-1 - TGCGCCAGCAGCTTGGGAGGCGGAGCTAATGAAAAACTGTTTTTT CASSLGGGANEKLFF
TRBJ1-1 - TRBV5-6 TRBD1 TGTGCCAGCAGCTTCCAGCAGGGGGCGCACACTGAAGCTTTCTTT CASSFQQGAHTEAFF
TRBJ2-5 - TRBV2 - TGTGCCAGCAGTGAGCGTGGGGCCAGAGAGACCCAGTACTTC CASSERGARETQYF
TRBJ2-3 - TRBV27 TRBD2 TGTGCCAGCAGTTCGTCTCGACTAGCGGGGGGCACAGATACGCAGTATTTT CASSSSRLAGGTDTQYF
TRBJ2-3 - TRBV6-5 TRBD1 TGTGCCAGCAGCAACAGGGGGCTCCCCACAGATACGCAGTATTTT CASSNRGLPTDTQYF
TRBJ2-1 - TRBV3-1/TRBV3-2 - TGTGCCAGCAGCCAAGGGGCGGGGCCCTCCTACAATGAGCAGTTCTTC CASSQGAGPSYNEQFF
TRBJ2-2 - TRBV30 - TGTGCCTGGAGCGGGTCCCGGCCCGGGGAGCTGTTTTTT CAWSGSRPGELFF
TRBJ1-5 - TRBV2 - TGTGCCAGCAGTGACAACAGAGTCAATCAGCCCCAGCATTTT CASSDNRVNQPQHF
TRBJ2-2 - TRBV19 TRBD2 TGTGCCAGTAGTTCCAGCGGGACCAACACCGGGGAGCTGTTTTTT CASSSSGTNTGELFF
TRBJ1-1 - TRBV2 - TGTGCCAAGGGGCAGGGGTTGAACACTGAAGCTTTCTTT CAKGQGLNTEAFF
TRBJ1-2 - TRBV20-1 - TGCAGTGCTAGAGATTACAACGGCTACACCTTC CSARDYNGYTF
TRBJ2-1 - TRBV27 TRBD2 TGTGCCAGCAGTTTGAGCGGGGGACGAAACAATGAGCAGTTCTTC CASSLSGGRNNEQFF
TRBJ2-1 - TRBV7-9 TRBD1 TGTGCCAGCAGCCCCTTAACAGGGGACAATGAGCAGTTCTTC CASSPLTGDNEQFF
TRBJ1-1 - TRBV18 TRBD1 TGTGCCAGCTCAGGGGGTACCGGGACAGGGCTCCTGAAGAACACTGAAGCTTTCTTT CASSGGTGTGLLKNTEAFF
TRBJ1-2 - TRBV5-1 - TGCGCCAGCAGCCTTGGGGACACTAACTATGGCTACACCTTC CASSLGDTNYGYTF
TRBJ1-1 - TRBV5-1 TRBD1 TGCGCCAGCAGCTTGACAGGGGCCAACACTGAAGCTTTCTTT CASSLTGANTEAFF
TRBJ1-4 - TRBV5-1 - TGCGCCAGCAGCCCGTACAGGGCAACTAATGAAAAACTGTTTTTT CASSPYRATNEKLFF
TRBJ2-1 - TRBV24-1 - TGTGCCACCGGGACGGACAGCTCCTACAATGAGCAGTTCTTC CATGTDSSYNEQFF
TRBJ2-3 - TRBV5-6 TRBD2 TGTGCCAGCAGCTTAAGGGAGCGGGGGAACCCTAGCACAGATACGCAGTATTTT CASSLRERGNPSTDTQYF
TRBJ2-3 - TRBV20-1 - TGCAGTGCTAGTCTTGTGGGCGGGCCCGCCGTGGATACGCAGTATTTT CSASLVGGPAVDTQYF
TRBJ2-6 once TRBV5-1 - TGCGCCAGCAGCGGGGGGTTAAGCTCTGGGGCCAACGTCCTGACTTTC CASSGGLSSGANVLTF
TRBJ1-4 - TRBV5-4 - TGTGCCAGCAGCTTGTCACAAGATAATGAAAAACTGTTTTTT CASSLSQDNEKLFF
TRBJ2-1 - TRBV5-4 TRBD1 TGTGCCAGCAGCTTTGTCGGGACAGCTAACAATGAGCAGTTCTTC CASSFVGTANNEQFF
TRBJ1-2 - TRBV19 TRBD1 TGTGCCAGTAGTTCGGGACAGGCGATCCGCTTTGTCGGCTACACCTTC CASSSGQAIRFVGYTF
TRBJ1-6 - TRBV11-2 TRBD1 TGTGCCAGCAGCCAAGACAGGGGGCAACCCCTCCACTTT CASSQDRGQPLHF